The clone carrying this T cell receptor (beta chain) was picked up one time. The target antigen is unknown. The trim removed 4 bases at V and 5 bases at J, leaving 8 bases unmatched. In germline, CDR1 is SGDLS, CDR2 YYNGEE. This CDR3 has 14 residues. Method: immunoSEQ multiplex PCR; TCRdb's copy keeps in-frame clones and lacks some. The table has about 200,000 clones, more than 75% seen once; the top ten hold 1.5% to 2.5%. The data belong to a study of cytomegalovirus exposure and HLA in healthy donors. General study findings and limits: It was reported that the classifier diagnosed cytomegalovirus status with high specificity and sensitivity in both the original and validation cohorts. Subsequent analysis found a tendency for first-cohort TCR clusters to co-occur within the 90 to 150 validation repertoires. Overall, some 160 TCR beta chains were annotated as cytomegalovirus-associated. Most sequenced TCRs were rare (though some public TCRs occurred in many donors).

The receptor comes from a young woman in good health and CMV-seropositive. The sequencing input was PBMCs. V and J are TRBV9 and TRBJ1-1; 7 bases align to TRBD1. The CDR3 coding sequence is TGTGCCAGCAGCCCAAGCAGGGGGAGGACTGAAGCTTTCTTT. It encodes CASSPSRGRTEAFF.